This paragraph reports one T cell receptor beta chain. This clone's antigen is unknown. The instrument was an Illumina HiSeq 2000. TCR beta cDNA libraries were prepared using 5'RACE template switching, which introduced a universal primer site and unique molecular identifiers. cDNA synthesis was primed from the TCR beta constant segment, followed by two successive PCR amplification steps. In the paper's pipeline: Reads were demultiplexed and grouped by UMI with MIGEC, and clonotypes were assembled and quantified with MiTCR. Only TCR cDNA sequences supported by at least two reads were kept to exclude erroneous sequences. The tcR package was used for downstream repertoire analysis, and clonotypes were matched between fractions using CDR3 nucleotide sequence together with V segment. VDJmatch was used to annotate antigen specificity against VDJdb, with one amino acid substitution in CDR3 permitted. Once TCRdb had reprocessed the reads, it stored one entry per CDR3 protein sequence and supplied no DNA. These V and J calls derive from TCRdb rather than the authors' analysis. The data table for this sample lists 140,000 or so distinct CDR3 sequences. The ten largest account for around 12% of the sample.

The CDR3 holds 12 amino acids from the cysteine to the phenylalanine. No DNA is listed. According to the germline V gene, CDR1 reads SGDLS and CDR2 reads YYNGEE. A commercial ELISA kit detecting HCMV-specific IgG in serum was used to determine HCMV serostatus. Peripheral blood mononuclear cells were isolated from blood by Ficoll density gradient centrifugation. The record originates from a study of T cells expressing NK-cell markers (dated by TCRdb to about 2020). About the investigation overall: In sorted CD3+CD56+NKG2C+, CD3+CD56+NKG2C- and CD3+CD56-NKG2C+ T-cell subsets from eight donors, TCR beta-chain repertoires were profiled. The study sequenced eight donors, all healthy volunteers chosen at random: three men and five women. Sequencing of the libraries produced 2 x 150 bp reads on Illumina HiSeq 2000/2500, MiSeq or NextSeq. Among the eight sequenced donors, seven were HCMV-seropositive and one was HCMV-seronegative.

Beyond this particular receptor, the publication reports: Those dominant clonotypes were again the most abundant among CD3+CD56-NKG2C+ cells in a handful of donors, at about 25-65%. In roughly 6 donors, the dominant CD3+CD56+NKG2C+ clonotypes were among the top 10 CD8+ clonotypes and accounted for about 1.0-7.5% of CD8+ T cells. Whether the expanded NKG2C-expressing T cell clones were specific for HCMV antigens was left unclear.

Rearrangement joined TRBV9 to TRBJ2-7. The clonotype originates from a young man in good health. Donor details come from another sample of the same person, matched by shared clones. The sequencing input was blood T cells: a sorted CD56 or NKG2C T cell subset, CD4+ or CD8+ T cells, or bulk PBMC T cells (not recorded which). The CDR3 sequence is CASSGDSYEQYF.